This T cell receptor beta chain was retrieved from a study of CD8 T cells in ankylosing spondylitis. A few counts support this clonotype. Its antigen is undetermined. The CDR3 spans 14 residues. Germline V gives CDR1 SNHLY, CDR2 FYNNEI. Germline trimming cut 8 bases from V and 4 bases from J; bases unmatched to any gene: 11. General observations from the study: Disease-associated clones were reportedly significantly overrepresented in matched ankylosing spondylitis synovial fluid. Reports of some motif variants in reactive arthritis synovial fluid and blood predate this one. Ankylosing spondylitis blood appeared to carry a characteristic TCR beta motif of roughly eight highly homologous variants.

TCRdb passed the 5' RACE reads through MiXCR, listing each CDR3 protein once. The table records about 390,000 distinct CDR3 sequences, 20% to 25% of them present only once. This receptor was identified in a male donor with ankylosing spondylitis. The rearrangement links TRBV2 to TRBJ2-7; 7 bases map to TRBD1. Specimen: blood, either unsorted or a sorted T cell fraction (not recorded which). In DNA, the CDR3 is TGTGCCAGCCGACCTGGACAGGCCCCTTACGAGCAGTACTTC. Translated: CASRPGQAPYEQYF. The full variable domain, with the rest looked up from reference TRBV2 and TRBJ2-7, is EPEVTQTPSHQVTQMGQEVILRCVPISNHLYFYWYRQILGQKVEFLVSFYNNEISEKSEIFDDQFSVERPDGSNFTLKIRSTKLEDSAMYFCASRPGQAPYEQYFGPGTRLTVT.